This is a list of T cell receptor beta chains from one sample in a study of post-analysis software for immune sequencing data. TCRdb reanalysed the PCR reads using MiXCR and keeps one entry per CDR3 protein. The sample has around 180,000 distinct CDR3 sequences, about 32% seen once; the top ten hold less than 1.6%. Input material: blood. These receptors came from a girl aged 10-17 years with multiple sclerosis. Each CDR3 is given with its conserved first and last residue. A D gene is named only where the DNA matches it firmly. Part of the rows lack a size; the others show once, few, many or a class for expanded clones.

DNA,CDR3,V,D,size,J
TGTGCCAGCAGCCCAGATACCGGGACATTCAATGAGCAGTTCTTC,CASSPDTGTFNEQFF,TRBV12-3/TRBV12-4,-,many,TRBJ2-1
TGTGCCAGCAGCCTCGGGACGGCCGGCTACACCTTC,CASSLGTAGYTF,TRBV7-9,-,few,TRBJ1-2
TGTGCCAGCAGCCCTGAAGTAGATACGCAGTATTTT,CASSPEVDTQYF,TRBV28,-,many,TRBJ2-3
TGCGCCAGCAGCCAGGACGGACAGGGCAGGGAGACCCAGTACTTC,CASSQDGQGRETQYF,TRBV5-1,TRBD1,many,TRBJ2-5
TGTGCCATCAGTCTGGACAGCTCAGAGACCCAGTACTTC,CAISLDSSETQYF,TRBV10-3,-,many,TRBJ2-5
TGCGCCAGCGCGGGACTAGCGGGGCTTGGCGATACGCAGTATTTT,CASAGLAGLGDTQYF,TRBV4-1,TRBD2,few,TRBJ2-3
TGCGCCAGCAGCCAAGATTGGATTCAGGGGCCCCGTTATGGCTACACCTTC,CASSQDWIQGPRYGYTF,TRBV4-1,-,few,TRBJ1-2
TGCAGTGCAAATGACAGGGGACTGAACACTGAAGCTTTCTTT,CSANDRGLNTEAFF,TRBV20-1,TRBD1,-,TRBJ1-1
TGTGCCATCAGTGTGGGACAGGGCAGAGAGACCCAGTACTTC,CAISVGQGRETQYF,TRBV10-3,TRBD1,many,TRBJ2-5
TGTGCCAGCAGTTTGCTGCCGGTGGGTTACGATGAGCAGTTCTTC,CASSLLPVGYDEQFF,TRBV12-3/TRBV12-4,-,-,TRBJ2-1
TGCGCCAGCAGTGCCCTATCGACTAGCGGGAGGGACAATGAGCAGTTCTTC,CASSALSTSGRDNEQFF,TRBV10-2,TRBD2,many,TRBJ2-1
TGTGCCAGCAGTGAACACTCCCTAGCCCGGCCGGGACAGAGCTTTAGTGAGCAGTTCTTC,CASSEHSLARPGQSFSEQFF,TRBV27,TRBD1,many,TRBJ2-1
TGTGCCAGCAGTTCTGACAGGGCAGGCACTGAAGCTTTCTTT,CASSSDRAGTEAFF,TRBV6-5,TRBD1,few,TRBJ1-1
TGTGCCAGCAGCTTACGGGGTGGAGATACGCAGTATTTT,CASSLRGGDTQYF,TRBV7-2,-,many,TRBJ2-3
TGTGCCAGCAGCTTCGCGGGGGGGTACCAAGAGACCCAGTACTTC,CASSFAGGYQETQYF,TRBV5-6,TRBD2,many,TRBJ2-5
TGTGCCAGCAGCCAACCCAGGGGGCCTGGGGCCAACGTCCTGACTTTC,CASSQPRGPGANVLTF,TRBV14,TRBD1,few,TRBJ2-6
TGCAGCGGGGGGGCCCACGGATTTCTGGCCCATTCCTACGAGCAGTACTTC,CSGGAHGFLAHSYEQYF,TRBV29-1,-,many,TRBJ2-7
TGTGCCAGCAGCTCCCCCGGGGGCGCCTACAATGAGCAGTTCTTC,CASSSPGGAYNEQFF,TRBV7-8,-,many,TRBJ2-1
TGTGCCAGCAGTTTCGGGGGAGAGGGGAATGAGCAGTACTTC,CASSFGGEGNEQYF,TRBV12-3/TRBV12-4,-,-,TRBJ2-5
TGCGCCAGCAGCTTGGGATGGACAGGGTCGGAATCACCCCTCCACTTT,CASSLGWTGSESPLHF,TRBV5-1,TRBD1,-,TRBJ1-6
TGCGCCAGCAGCCCAGGGTTGGGCACTGAAGCTTTCTTT,CASSPGLGTEAFF,TRBV5-1,-,few,TRBJ1-1
TGCAGTGCTAGAGATAGTAGGACAGAAAGCATTCAGTACTTC,CSARDSRTESIQYF,TRBV20-1,-,-,TRBJ2-4
TGCGCCAGCAGCTTGCGGGCAGGGGATGAATCTGAAGCTTTCTTT,CASSLRAGDESEAFF,TRBV5-1,-,-,TRBJ1-1
TGTGCCAGCAGTTACGGGGGTAGCGGAAAACCCTACGAGCAGTACTTC,CASSYGGSGKPYEQYF,TRBV6-6,-,many,TRBJ2-7
TGTGCCAGCAGTGTGACCAGGGTAGGGGTCAATGAGCAGTTCTTC,CASSVTRVGVNEQFF,TRBV6-5,-,-,TRBJ2-1
TGTGCCAGCAGACGCCGGGACAGTGGGGATGGCTACACCTTC,CASRRRDSGDGYTF,TRBV2,TRBD1,few,TRBJ1-2
TGTGCCAGCAGCCAATACAGGGACTACGAGCAGTACTTC,CASSQYRDYEQYF,TRBV3-1,-,-,TRBJ2-7
TGTGCCATCAGTCTAACAAGGGGGAGGAACACTGAAGCTTTCTTT,CAISLTRGRNTEAFF,TRBV10-3,-,-,TRBJ1-1
TGCAGTGCTGAACAGGGCAGTGAGCAGTTCTTC,CSAEQGSEQFF,TRBV20-1,-,few,TRBJ2-1
TGCGCCAGCAGTGAGACCGGGACTGGCGCCGGGGAGCTGTTTTTT,CASSETGTGAGELFF,TRBV10-1,-,few,TRBJ2-2
TGTGCCAGCATCCGACAGGGGGCATCCGGCTACACCTTC,CASIRQGASGYTF,TRBV28,TRBD1,few,TRBJ1-2